This T cell receptor (beta chain) was sequenced for a study of blood T cell repertoires in COVID-19. As for the study in general: Researchers got acute and convalescent COVID-19 samples from the United States, Italy and Spain.

Only one count was recorded for this clone. J was trimmed by 4 bases and V by 3 bases; bases with no gene match: 3. The length of the CDR3 is 14 residues. CDR1 is LGHNA and CDR2 is YNFKEQ in the germline V gene. Method: immunoSEQ multiplex PCR; TCRdb's copy keeps in-frame clones and lacks some. The table includes 130,000 or so clones, about 87% detected once. The TCR sequence derives from a woman aged 45-60 years with acute or convalescent COVID-19. Sample: peripheral blood. The J gene is TRBJ2-1, the V gene TRBV4-2, with 7 positions matching TRBD2. CDR3 protein: CASSQSGAYNEQFF. The CDR3 DNA follows: TGTGCCAGCAGCCAGAGCGGGGCATACAATGAGCAGTTCTTC.